The rows below give T cell receptor beta chains drawn from one sample of a study of cytomegalovirus exposure and HLA in healthy donors. Assay: immunoSEQ multiplex PCR; the TCRdb copy retains only in-frame clones and omits some. The table lists approximately 110,000 clones, about two thirds of them singletons, with roughly 8.2% in the top ten. The sequenced sample consisted of PBMCs. These receptors all come from a woman in her thirties or forties in good health and CMV-seropositive. Each CDR3 is given with its conserved first and last residue. Each record gives: V gene, clone size, D gene, J gene, CDR3 DNA, CDR3 protein. The D gene is left open where the match is weak. Size values are once, few and many counts, or a class for expanded clones, and some rows have none.

TRBV4-2	NA	TRBD2	TRBJ2-5	TGTGCCAGCAGCCAAGATCACTTCACTAGCGGGGGGTCGATTAAAGAGACCCAGTACTTC	CASSQDHFTSGGSIKETQYF
TRBV2	NA	TRBD1	TRBJ1-5	TGTGCCAGCAGTGTAATGGGGTACAGGGGGGCCAATCAGCCCCAGCATTTT	CASSVMGYRGANQPQHF
TRBV6-5	many	NA	TRBJ1-2	TGTGCCAGCAGTTACGCCGGGACACACTATGGCTACACCTTC	CASSYAGTHYGYTF
TRBV4-3	NA	NA	TRBJ1-1	TGCGCCAGCAGCCAAGAAGTTGGGGGGACGGGTAGGACTGAAGCTTTCTTT	CASSQEVGGTGRTEAFF
TRBV2	NA	NA	TRBJ2-6	TGTGCCAGCAGTGACGGGGTTCTGGACAGTACCTCTGGGGCCAACGTCCTGACTTTC	CASSDGVLDSTSGANVLTF
TRBV19	NA	NA	TRBJ1-1	TGTGCCAGTAGTATTTTATCGGGGGCTGAAGCTTTCTTT	CASSILSGAEAFF
TRBV7-9	few	NA	TRBJ1-1	TGTGCCAGCAGCTTTAAGTTTAGTACTGGTCGAAGAACTGAAGCTTTCTTT	CASSFKFSTGRRTEAFF
TRBV2	NA	NA	TRBJ1-1	TGTGCCAGCAGTGGGGCGGGAGGGGAGGTCACTGAAGCTTTCTTT	CASSGAGGEVTEAFF
TRBV25-1	NA	NA	TRBJ1-1	TGTGCCAGCAGTGATCAACGGGGGACGAACACTGAAGCTTTCTTT	CASSDQRGTNTEAFF
TRBV5-6	once	TRBD1	TRBJ1-1	TGTGCCAGCAGCTTCAGCTTCGGGACAGGGTACACTGAAGCTTTCTTT	CASSFSFGTGYTEAFF
TRBV18	NA	TRBD1	TRBJ2-2	TGTGCCAGCTCACCTGGGACAGATCGCACCGGGGAGCTGTTTTTT	CASSPGTDRTGELFF
TRBV10-3	NA	TRBD1	TRBJ2-1	TGTGCCATCACCCAGGGGGATGGGGATGAGCAGTTCTTC	CAITQGDGDEQFF
TRBV7-2	NA	TRBD2	TRBJ2-7	TGTGCCAGCAGCCCCCCCCTAGGGACTAGCGGGTACCGTTACGAGCAGTACTTC	CASSPPLGTSGYRYEQYF
TRBV19	NA	NA	TRBJ2-3	TGTGCCAGTAGTTGGGAGGCGGGGAGGGATACGCAGTATTTT	CASSWEAGRDTQYF
TRBV6-6	few	TRBD1	TRBJ1-1	TGTGCCAGCAAAACAGGGGGCCAAGCTTTCTTT	CASKTGGQAFF
TRBV10-2	NA	NA	TRBJ1-2	TGCGTTACGTTTGGAACAGCAAGATCGGGGGATGGCTACACCTTC	CVTFGTARSGDGYTF
TRBV27	NA	TRBD2	TRBJ2-7	TGTGCCAGCAGTTCTAGCGGGGGGGCCAGGAAGCAGTACTTC	CASSSSGGARKQYF
TRBV5-4	few	NA	TRBJ1-1	TGTGCCAGCACCAAACCAGGGCAAATGAACACTGAAGCTTTCTTT	CASTKPGQMNTEAFF
TRBV4-1	NA	NA	TRBJ1-2	TGCGCCAGCAGCGCCGGCCCCGCAAACGATGCTAGAGGCTACACCTTC	CASSAGPANDARGYTF
TRBV7-6	few	NA	TRBJ1-6	TGTGCCAGCAGCTTGGAGCTTTCACCCCTCCACTTT	CASSLELSPLHF
TRBV4-2	NA	TRBD2	TRBJ2-7	TGTGCCAGCAGCCGCTCCCCGCAACTCGGGACTAGCGTTCCCTACGAGCAGTACTTC	CASSRSPQLGTSVPYEQYF
TRBV10-3	NA	TRBD2	TRBJ2-5	TGTGCCATCAGTTCTAGCGGGGGGGCCCCCGAGACCCAGTACTTC	CAISSSGGAPETQYF
TRBV29-1	NA	TRBD1	TRBJ1-1	TGCAGCGTTTGGGATCAATACAGGGGCACTGAAGCTTTCTTT	CSVWDQYRGTEAFF
TRBV5-4	NA	TRBD1	TRBJ2-1	TGTGCCAGCAGCTTGGCCACAGGGGCCTACAATGAGCAGTTCTTC	CASSLATGAYNEQFF
TRBV7-2	NA	NA	TRBJ2-7	TGTGCCAGCAGCCCAGGCCCGGTCGACCTATCCTACGAGCAGTACTTC	CASSPGPVDLSYEQYF
TRBV11-2	few	TRBD1	TRBJ1-1	TGTGCCAGCAGCCCCGGACAGGGAACTGAAGCTTTCTTT	CASSPGQGTEAFF
TRBV19	NA	NA	TRBJ1-2	TGTGCCAGTAGTATCTCCTTAGGGGATGGCTACACCTTC	CASSISLGDGYTF
TRBV9	NA	NA	TRBJ2-5	TGTGCCAGCAGCGTAAATACAGTCCAAGAGACCCAGTACTTC	CASSVNTVQETQYF
TRBV20-1	NA	TRBD1	TRBJ1-1	TGCAGTGCTTCCAGACAGGGGGAAGCTTTCTTT	CSASRQGEAFF
TRBV6-5	NA	NA	TRBJ1-1	TGTGCCAGCAGTTGGACAACAAACACTGAAGCTTTCTTT	CASSWTTNTEAFF
TRBV7-2	NA	NA	TRBJ2-2	TGTGCCAGCAGCTTAGATTCTAACACCGGGGAGCTGTTTTTT	CASSLDSNTGELFF
TRBV6-6	few	NA	TRBJ1-2	TGTGCCAGCAGTTGGGGGCACGCGGGCAACTATGGCTACACCTTC	CASSWGHAGNYGYTF
TRBV4-3	NA	TRBD1	TRBJ2-5	TGCGCCAGCAGCCAAGACTTAGCCCGGGACAGGGATACCTACCCTGTACGGACCCAGTACTTC	CASSQDLARDRDTYPVRTQYF
TRBV7-2	once	NA	TRBJ2-7	TGTGCCAGCAGCTTAGCGGGGCAGACCCATACCTACGAGCAGTACTTC	CASSLAGQTHTYEQYF
TRBV27	NA	TRBD1	TRBJ2-7	TGTGCCACCGGGAGAACGGGACAGGGGGCCTACGAGCAGTACTTC	CATGRTGQGAYEQYF
TRBV7-8	NA	NA	TRBJ1-1	TGTGCCAGCAGCATAGGAGTGAACACTGAAGCTTTCTTT	CASSIGVNTEAFF
TRBV18	NA	NA	TRBJ1-2	TGTGCCAGCTCACTTACCGGGGGTAACTATGGCTACACCTTC	CASSLTGGNYGYTF
TRBV7-9	NA	TRBD1	TRBJ1-1	TGTGCCAGCAGCGGAAACAGGGGGGGCGGTGAAGCTTTCTTT	CASSGNRGGGEAFF
TRBV5-4	NA	NA	TRBJ1-2	TGTGGTTCGAGCATGGGTAGCAACTATGGCTACACCTTC	CGSSMGSNYGYTF
TRBV27	NA	NA	TRBJ1-2	TGTGCCAGCAGGAAAGGGGCTAACTATGGCTACACCTTC	CASRKGANYGYTF
TRBV7-2	NA	NA	TRBJ1-6	TGTGCCAGCAGCTTAGTGGCCGGGATGAATTCACCCCTCCACTTT	CASSLVAGMNSPLHF
TRBV4-3	NA	NA	TRBJ1-4	TGCGCCAGCAGCCAAGCCCCGAATGAAAAACTGTTTTTT	CASSQAPNEKLFF
TRBV7-2	NA	NA	TRBJ2-5	TGTGCCAGCAGCAGGGGAGGTAGGGAGACCCAGTACTTC	CASSRGGRETQYF
TRBV19	once	NA	TRBJ2-7	TGTGCCAGTAGTTTCAATCACAGGGAACAGTACTTC	CASSFNHREQYF
TRBV18	few	TRBD1	TRBJ1-5	TGTGCCAGCTCACCTATGACAGGGGGGAGCAATCAGCCCCAGCATTTT	CASSPMTGGSNQPQHF
TRBV6-5	NA	NA	TRBJ2-7	TGTGCCAGCAGTGCCGACAGCAGCTCCTACGAGCAGTACTTC	CASSADSSSYEQYF
TRBV29-1	few	NA	TRBJ2-3	TGCAGCGCGCGAACAGGGTTGGAGACAGATACGCAGTATTTT	CSARTGLETDTQYF
TRBV27	NA	TRBD1	TRBJ1-6	TGTGCCAGCAGTTTCTACAGGGGGCCGGTGTCACCCCTCCACTTT	CASSFYRGPVSPLHF
TRBV5-1	NA	NA	TRBJ2-3	TGCGCCAGCAGGAGTCACAGGAACACAGATACGCAGTATTTT	CASRSHRNTDTQYF
TRBV7-2	NA	NA	TRBJ1-2	TGTGCCAGCAGCTTTACAGGGCCCGATTGGGGTGGCTACACCTTC	CASSFTGPDWGGYTF
TRBV5-1	NA	NA	TRBJ1-6	TGCGCCAGCAGCTCGGGGACGGCTTCGGCGGGATCACCCCTCCACTTT	CASSSGTASAGSPLHF